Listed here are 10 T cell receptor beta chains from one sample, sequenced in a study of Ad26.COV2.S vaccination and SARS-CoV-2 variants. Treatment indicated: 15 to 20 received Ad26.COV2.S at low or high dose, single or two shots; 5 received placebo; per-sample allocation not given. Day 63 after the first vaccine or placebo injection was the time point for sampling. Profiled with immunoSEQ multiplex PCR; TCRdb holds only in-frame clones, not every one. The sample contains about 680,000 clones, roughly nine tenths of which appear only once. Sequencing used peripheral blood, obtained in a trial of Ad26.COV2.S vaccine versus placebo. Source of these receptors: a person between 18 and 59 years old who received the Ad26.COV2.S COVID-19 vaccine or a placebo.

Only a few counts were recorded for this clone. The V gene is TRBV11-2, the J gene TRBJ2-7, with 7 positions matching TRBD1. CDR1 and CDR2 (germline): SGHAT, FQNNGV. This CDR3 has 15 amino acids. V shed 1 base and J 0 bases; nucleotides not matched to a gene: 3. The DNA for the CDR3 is TGTGCCAGCAGCTTAGGACAGGGAGTCTCCTACGAGCAGTACTTC. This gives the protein CASSLGQGVSYEQYF.

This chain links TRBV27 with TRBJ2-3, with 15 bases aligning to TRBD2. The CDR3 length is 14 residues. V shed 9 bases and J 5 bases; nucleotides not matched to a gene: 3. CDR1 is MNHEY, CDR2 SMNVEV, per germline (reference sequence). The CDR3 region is CARGLAGGGDTQYF. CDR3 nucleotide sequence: TGTGCCAGGGGACTAGCGGGAGGTGGAGATACGCAGTATTTT.

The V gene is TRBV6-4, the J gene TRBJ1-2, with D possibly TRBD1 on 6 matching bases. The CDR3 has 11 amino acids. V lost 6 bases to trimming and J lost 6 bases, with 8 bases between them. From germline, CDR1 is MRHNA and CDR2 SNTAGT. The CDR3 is CASRQGDGYTF. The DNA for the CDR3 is TGTGCCAGCAGACAGGGCGATGGCTACACCTTC.

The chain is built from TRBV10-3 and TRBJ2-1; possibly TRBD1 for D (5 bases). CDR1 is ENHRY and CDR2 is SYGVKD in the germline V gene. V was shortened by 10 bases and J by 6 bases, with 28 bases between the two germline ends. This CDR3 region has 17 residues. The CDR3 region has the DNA TGTGCCACCCCAGGGCCCCAAAACTATCCAGAACGCAATGAGCAGTTCTTC. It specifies CATPGPQNYPERNEQFF.

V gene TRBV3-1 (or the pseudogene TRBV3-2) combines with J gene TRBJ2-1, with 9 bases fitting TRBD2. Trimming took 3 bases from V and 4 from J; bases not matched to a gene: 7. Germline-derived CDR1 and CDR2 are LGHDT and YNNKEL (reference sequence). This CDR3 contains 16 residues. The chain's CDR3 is CASSHVTSGLYNEQFF. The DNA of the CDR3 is TGTGCCAGCAGCCATGTGACTAGCGGTTTGTACAATGAGCAGTTCTTC.

Written as DNA, the CDR3 is TGTGCCAGCAGCGTAGCTGTGAGACAAGGCTACACCTTC. This gives the protein CASSVAVRQGYTF. The V and J genes are TRBV9 and TRBJ1-2, with D unresolved. In germline, CDR1 is SGDLS, CDR2 YYNGEE. The CDR3 is 13 residues long. V was trimmed by 0 bases and J by 8 bases, leaving 11 bases between them.

CDR3 in amino acids: CASSLGGQGLANYGYTF. CDR3 DNA sequence: TGTGCCAGCAGCTTAGGCGGACAGGGCCTAGCTAACTATGGCTACACCTTC. J is TRBJ1-2 and V is TRBV7-9, with 8 positions matching TRBD1. This CDR3 has 17 residues. Per the germline V gene, CDR1 is SEHNR and CDR2 is FQNEAQ (reference sequence). The junction had 7 bases not matched to a gene; V was cut back by 1 base and J by 0 bases. The full variable domain, in which reference TRBV7-9 and TRBJ1-2 provide the parts outside the CDR3, is DTGVSQNPRHKITKRGQNVTFRCDPISEHNRLYWYRQTLGQGPEFLTYFQNEAQLEKSRLLSDRFSAERPKGSFSTLEIQRTEQGDSAMYLCASSLGGQGLANYGYTFGSGTRLTVV.

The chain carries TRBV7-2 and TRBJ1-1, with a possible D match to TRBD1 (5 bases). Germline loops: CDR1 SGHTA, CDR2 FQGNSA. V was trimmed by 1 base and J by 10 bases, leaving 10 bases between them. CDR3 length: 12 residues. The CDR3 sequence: CASSLGDRGAFF. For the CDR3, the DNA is TGTGCCAGCAGCTTAGGGGACCGAGGAGCTTTCTTT.

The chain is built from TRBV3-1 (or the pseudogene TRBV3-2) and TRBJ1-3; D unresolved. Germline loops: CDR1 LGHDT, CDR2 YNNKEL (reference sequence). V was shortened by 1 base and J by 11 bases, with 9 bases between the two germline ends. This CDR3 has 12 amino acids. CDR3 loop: CASSQGLLSIYF. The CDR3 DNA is TGTGCCAGCAGCCAAGGTTTACTGTCCATATATTTT.

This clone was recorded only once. The CDR3 region has the DNA TGTGCCAGCAGCTTTGGGGGGGGGCTCTACAATGAGCAGTTCTTC. Translation: CASSFGGGLYNEQFF. V and J are TRBV7-2 and TRBJ2-1; D is perhaps TRBD2 (7 bases). CDR1 and CDR2 from the germline V gene are SGHTA and FQGNSA. The CDR3 extends over 15 amino acids. V lost 3 bases, J lost 3 bases, and 12 bases lay in between.